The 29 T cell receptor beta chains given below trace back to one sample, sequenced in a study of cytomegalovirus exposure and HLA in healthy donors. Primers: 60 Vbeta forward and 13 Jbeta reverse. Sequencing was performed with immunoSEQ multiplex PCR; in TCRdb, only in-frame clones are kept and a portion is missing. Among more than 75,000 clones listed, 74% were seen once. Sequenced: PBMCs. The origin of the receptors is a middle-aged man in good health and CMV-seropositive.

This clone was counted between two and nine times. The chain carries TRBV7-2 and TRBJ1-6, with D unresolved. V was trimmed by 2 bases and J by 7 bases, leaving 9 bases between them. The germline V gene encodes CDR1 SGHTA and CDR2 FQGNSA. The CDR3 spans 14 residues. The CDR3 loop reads CASSLPESNSPLHF. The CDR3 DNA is TGTGCCAGCAGCTTACCGGAGTCGAATTCACCCCTCCACTTT. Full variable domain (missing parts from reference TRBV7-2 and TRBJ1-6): GAGVSQSPSNKVTEKGKDVELRCDPISGHTALYWYRQSLGQGLEFLIYFQGNSAPDKSGLPSDRFSAERTGGSVSTLTIQRTQQEDSAVYLCASSLPESNSPLHFGNGTRLTVT.

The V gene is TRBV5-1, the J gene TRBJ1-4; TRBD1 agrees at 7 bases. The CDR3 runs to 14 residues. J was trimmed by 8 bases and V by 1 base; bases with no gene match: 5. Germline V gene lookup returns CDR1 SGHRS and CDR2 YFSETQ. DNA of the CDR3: TGCGCCAGCAGCTTGACGCAGGGGGGCGAAAAACTGTTTTTT. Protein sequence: CASSLTQGGEKLFF.

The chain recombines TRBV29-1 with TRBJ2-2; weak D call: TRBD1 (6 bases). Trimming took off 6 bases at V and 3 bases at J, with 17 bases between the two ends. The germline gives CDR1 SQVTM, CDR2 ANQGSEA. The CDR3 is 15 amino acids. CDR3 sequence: CSVLGGRIHTGELFF. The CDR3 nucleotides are TGCAGCGTCTTAGGGGGTCGGATACACACCGGGGAGCTGTTTTTT.

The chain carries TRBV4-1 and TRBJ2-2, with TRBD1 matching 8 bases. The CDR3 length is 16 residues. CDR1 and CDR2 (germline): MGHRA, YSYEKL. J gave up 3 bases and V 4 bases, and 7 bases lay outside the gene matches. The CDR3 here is CASSPRTGIDTGELFF. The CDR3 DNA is TGCGCCAGCAGCCCAAGGACAGGGATTGACACCGGGGAGCTGTTTTTT.

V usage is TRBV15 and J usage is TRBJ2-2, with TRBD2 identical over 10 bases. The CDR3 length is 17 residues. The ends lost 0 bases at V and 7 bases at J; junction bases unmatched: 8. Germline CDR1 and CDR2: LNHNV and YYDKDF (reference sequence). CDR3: CATSRERAGGRFGELFF. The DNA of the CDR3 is TGTGCCACCAGCAGAGAACGAGCGGGAGGGCGTTTCGGGGAGCTGTTTTTT.

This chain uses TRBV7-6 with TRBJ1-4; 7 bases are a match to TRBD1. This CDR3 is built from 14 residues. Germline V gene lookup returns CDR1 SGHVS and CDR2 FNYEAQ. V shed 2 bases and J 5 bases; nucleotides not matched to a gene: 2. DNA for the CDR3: TGTGCCAGCAGCTTACAGGGGGTGAATGAAAAACTGTTTTTT. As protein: CASSLQGVNEKLFF. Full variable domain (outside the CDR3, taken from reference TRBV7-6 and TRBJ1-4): GAGVSQSPRYKVTKRGQDVALRCDPISGHVSLYWYRQALGQGPEFLTYFNYEAQQDKSGLPNDRFSAERPEGSISTLTIQRTEQRDSAMYRCASSLQGVNEKLFFGSGTQLSVL.

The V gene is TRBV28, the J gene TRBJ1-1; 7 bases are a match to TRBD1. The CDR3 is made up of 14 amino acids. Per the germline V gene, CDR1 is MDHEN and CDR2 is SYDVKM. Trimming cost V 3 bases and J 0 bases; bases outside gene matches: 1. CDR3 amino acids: CASSLTGMNTEAFF. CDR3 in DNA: TGTGCCAGCAGTTTGACAGGGATGAACACTGAAGCTTTCTTT.

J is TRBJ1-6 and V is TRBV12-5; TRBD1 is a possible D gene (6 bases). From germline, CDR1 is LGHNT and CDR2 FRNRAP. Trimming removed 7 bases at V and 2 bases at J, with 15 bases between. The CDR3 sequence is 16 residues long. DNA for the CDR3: TGTGCTAGTGACCCCGGGGGGCAAACCTATAATTCACCCCTCCACTTT. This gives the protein CASDPGGQTYNSPLHF.

The CDR3 bases are TGTGCCAGCAGTACTACTCCGACGGACTATGGCTACACCTTC. It specifies CASSTTPTDYGYTF. The chain joins TRBV9 to TRBJ1-2; no clear D gene. The CDR3 loop spans 14 amino acids. V gave up 5 bases and J gave up 3 bases, with 14 bases separating them. Germline loops: CDR1 SGDLS, CDR2 YYNGEE. The full variable domain, with the rest looked up from reference TRBV9 and TRBJ1-2, is DSGVTQTPKHLITATGQRVTLRCSPRSGDLSVYWYQQSLDQGLQFLIQYYNGEERAKGNILERFSAQQFPDLHSELNLSSLELGDSALYFCASSTTPTDYGYTFGSGTRLTVV.

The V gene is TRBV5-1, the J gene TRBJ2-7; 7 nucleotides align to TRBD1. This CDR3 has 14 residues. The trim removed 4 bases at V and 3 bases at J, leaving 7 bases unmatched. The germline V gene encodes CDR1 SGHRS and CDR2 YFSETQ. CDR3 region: CASSPEGQHYEQYF. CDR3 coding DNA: TGCGCCAGCAGCCCAGAGGGACAGCACTACGAGCAGTACTTC.

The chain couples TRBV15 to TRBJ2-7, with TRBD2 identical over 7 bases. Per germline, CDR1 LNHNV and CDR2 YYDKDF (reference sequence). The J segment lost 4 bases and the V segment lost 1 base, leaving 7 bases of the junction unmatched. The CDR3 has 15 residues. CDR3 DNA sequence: TGTGCCACCAGCAGAGGGGGCCTAGCGGAGTACGAGCAGTACTTC. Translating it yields CATSRGGLAEYEQYF. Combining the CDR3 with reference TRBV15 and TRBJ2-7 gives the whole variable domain DAMVIQNPRYQVTQFGKPVTLSCSQTLNHNVMYWYQQKSSQAPKLLFHYYDKDFNNEADTPDNFQSRRPNTSFCFLDIRSPGLGDTAMYLCATSRGGLAEYEQYFGPGTRLTVT.

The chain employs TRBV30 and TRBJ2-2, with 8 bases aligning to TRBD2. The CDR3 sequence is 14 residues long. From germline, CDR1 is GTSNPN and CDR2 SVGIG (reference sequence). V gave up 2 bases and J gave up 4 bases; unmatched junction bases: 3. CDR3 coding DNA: TGTGCCTGGAGTCCAGGACTAGCCACCGGGGAGCTGTTTTTT. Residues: CAWSPGLATGELFF.

Written as DNA, the CDR3 is TGCGCCAGCATTGACAGGGGAGAGACCCAGTACTTC. It is translated as CASIDRGETQYF. The chain recombines TRBV10-2 with TRBJ2-5, with 8 bases that match TRBD1. This CDR3 spans 12 amino acids. With V trimmed by 7 bases and J by 4 bases, 2 bases remained unmatched. Germline CDR1 reads WSHSY; CDR2 reads SAAADI.

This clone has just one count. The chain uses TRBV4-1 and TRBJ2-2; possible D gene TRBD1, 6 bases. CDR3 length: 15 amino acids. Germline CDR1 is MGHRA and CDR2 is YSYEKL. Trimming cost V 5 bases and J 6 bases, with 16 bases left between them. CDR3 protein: CASSAPLRGSGELFF. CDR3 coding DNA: TGCGCCAGCAGCGCACCTCTAAGGGGGTCCGGGGAGCTGTTTTTT.

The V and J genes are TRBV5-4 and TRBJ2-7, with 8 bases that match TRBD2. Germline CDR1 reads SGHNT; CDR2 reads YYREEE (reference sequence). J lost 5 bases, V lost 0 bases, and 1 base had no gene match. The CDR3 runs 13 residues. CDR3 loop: CASSLAGGDEQYF. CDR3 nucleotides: TGTGCCAGCAGCTTGGCCGGGGGGGACGAGCAGTACTTC.

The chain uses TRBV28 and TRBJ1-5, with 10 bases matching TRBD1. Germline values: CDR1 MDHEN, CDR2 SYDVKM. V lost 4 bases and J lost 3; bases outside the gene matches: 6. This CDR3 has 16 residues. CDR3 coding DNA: TGTGCCAGCAGTTCTCAGACAGGGGGCAACAATCAGCCCCAGCATTTT. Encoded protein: CASSSQTGGNNQPQHF. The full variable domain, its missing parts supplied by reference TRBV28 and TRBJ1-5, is DVKVTQSSRYLVKRTGEKVFLECVQDMDHENMFWYRQDPGLGLRLIYFSYDVKMKEKGDIPEGYSVSREKKERFSLILESASTNQTSMYLCASSSQTGGNNQPQHFGDGTRLSIL.

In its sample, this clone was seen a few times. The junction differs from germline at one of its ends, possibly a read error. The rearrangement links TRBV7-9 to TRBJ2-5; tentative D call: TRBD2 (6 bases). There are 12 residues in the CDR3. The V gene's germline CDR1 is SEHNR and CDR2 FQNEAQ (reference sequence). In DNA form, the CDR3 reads TGTGCCAGCAGCTTAGCGGAGGGCCCTCCGAACTTC. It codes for CASSLAEGPPNF.

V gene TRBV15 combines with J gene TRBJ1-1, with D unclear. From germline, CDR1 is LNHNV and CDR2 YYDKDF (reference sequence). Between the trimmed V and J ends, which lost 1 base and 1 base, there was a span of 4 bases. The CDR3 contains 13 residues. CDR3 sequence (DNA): TGTGCCACCAGCAGAGGGCAGAACACTGAAGCTTTCTTT. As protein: CATSRGQNTEAFF.

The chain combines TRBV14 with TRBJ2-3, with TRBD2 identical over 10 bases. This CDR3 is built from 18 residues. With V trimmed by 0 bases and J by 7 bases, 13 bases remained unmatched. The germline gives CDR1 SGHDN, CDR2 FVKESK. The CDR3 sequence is CASSQEGSLAGVKNTQYF. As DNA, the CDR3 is TGTGCCAGCAGCCAAGAGGGTAGCCTAGCGGGAGTGAAAAATACGCAGTATTTT.

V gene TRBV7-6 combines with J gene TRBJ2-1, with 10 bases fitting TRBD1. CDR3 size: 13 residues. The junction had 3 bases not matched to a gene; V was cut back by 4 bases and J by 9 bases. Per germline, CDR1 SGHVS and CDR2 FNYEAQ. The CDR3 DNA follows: TGTGCCAGCAGCTCGACAGGGGGCAGTGAGCAGTTCTTC. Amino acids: CASSSTGGSEQFF.

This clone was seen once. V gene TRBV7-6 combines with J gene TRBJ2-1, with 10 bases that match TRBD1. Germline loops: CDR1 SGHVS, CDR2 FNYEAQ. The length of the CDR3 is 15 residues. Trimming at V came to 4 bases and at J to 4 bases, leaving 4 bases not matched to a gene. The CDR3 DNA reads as TGTGCCAGCAGCTCAGGACAGGGGGTGTACAATGAGCAGTTCTTC. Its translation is CASSSGQGVYNEQFF.

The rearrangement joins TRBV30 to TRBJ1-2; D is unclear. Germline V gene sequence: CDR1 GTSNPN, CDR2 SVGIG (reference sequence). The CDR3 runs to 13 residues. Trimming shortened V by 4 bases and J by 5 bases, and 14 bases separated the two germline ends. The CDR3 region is CAWTPGRAYGYTF. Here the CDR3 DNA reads TGTGCCTGGACTCCCGGGAGGGCGTATGGCTACACCTTC.

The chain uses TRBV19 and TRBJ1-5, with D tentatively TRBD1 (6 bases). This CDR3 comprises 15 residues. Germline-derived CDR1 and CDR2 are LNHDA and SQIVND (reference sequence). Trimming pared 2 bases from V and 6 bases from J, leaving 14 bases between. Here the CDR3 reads CASSITGGSGQPQHF. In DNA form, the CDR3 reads TGTGCCAGTAGTATAACGGGGGGCAGCGGTCAGCCCCAGCATTTT.

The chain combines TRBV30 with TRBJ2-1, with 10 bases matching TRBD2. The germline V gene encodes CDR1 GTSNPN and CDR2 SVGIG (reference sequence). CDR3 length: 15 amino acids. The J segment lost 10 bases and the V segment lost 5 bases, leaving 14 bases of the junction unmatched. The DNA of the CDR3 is TGTGCCTGGGAGAGGTCTAGCGGGAGCCGAGGCGAGCAGTTCTTC. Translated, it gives CAWERSSGSRGEQFF.

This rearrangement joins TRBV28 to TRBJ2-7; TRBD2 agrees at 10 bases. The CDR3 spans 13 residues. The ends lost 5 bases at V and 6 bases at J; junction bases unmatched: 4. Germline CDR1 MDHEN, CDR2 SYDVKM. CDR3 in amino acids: CASSIAGGLEQYF. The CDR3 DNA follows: TGTGCCAGCAGTATAGCGGGAGGCCTCGAGCAGTACTTC. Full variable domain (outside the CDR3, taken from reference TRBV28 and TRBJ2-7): DVKVTQSSRYLVKRTGEKVFLECVQDMDHENMFWYRQDPGLGLRLIYFSYDVKMKEKGDIPEGYSVSREKKERFSLILESASTNQTSMYLCASSIAGGLEQYFGPGTRLTVT.

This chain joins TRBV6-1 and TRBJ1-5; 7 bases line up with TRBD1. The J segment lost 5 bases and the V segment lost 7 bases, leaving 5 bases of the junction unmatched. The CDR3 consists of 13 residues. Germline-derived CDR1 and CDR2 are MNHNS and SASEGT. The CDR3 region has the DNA TGTGCCAGCAAGGAAGGGGGCCATCAGCCCCAGCATTTT. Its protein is CASKEGGHQPQHF.

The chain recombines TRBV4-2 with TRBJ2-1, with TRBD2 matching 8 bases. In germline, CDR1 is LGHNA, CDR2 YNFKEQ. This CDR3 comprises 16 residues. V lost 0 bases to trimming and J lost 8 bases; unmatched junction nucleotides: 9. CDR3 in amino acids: CASSQDISGGRDEQFF. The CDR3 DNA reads TGTGCCAGCAGCCAAGATATAAGCGGGGGTCGCGATGAGCAGTTCTTC.

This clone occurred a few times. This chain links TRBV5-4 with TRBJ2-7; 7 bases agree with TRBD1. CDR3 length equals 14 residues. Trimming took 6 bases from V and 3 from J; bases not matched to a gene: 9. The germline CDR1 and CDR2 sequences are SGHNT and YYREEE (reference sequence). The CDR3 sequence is CASTSPDRDYEQYF. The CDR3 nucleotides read TGTGCCAGCACCTCCCCCGACAGGGACTACGAGCAGTACTTC.

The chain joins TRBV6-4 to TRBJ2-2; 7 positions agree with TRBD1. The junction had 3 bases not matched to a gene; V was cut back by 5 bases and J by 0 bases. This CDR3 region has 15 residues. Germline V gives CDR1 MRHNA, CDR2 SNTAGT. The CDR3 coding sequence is TGTGCCAGCAGTCCGGGGACAGCGAACACCGGGGAGCTGTTTTTT. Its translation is CASSPGTANTGELFF.